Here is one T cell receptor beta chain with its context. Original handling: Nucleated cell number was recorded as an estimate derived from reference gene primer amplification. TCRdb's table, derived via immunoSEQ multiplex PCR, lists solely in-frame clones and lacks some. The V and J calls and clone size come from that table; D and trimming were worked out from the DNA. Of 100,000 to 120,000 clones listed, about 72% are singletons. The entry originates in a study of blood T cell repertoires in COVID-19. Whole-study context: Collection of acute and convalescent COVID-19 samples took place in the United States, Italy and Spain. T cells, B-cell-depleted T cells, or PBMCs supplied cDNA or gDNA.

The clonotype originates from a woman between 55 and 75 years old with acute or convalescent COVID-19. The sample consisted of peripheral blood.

The CDR3 region has the DNA TGTGCCGGATCGGTGGAGTCCCGCTATGGCTACACCTTC. Translating it yields CAGSVESRYGYTF. The J gene is TRBJ1-2, the V gene TRBV10-3; D is ambiguous. Trimming removed 11 bases at V and 4 bases at J, with 17 bases between. Germline assignment: CDR1 ENHRY and CDR2 SYGVKD. There are 13 residues in the CDR3.